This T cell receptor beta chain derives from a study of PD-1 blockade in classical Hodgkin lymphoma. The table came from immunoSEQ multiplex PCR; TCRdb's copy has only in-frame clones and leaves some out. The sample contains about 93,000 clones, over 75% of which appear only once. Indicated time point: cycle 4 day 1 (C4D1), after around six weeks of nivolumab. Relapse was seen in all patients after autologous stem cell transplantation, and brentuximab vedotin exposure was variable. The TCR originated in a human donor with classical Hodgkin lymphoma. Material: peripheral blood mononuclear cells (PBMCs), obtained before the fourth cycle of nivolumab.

The CDR3 DNA reads TGTGCCACAGGGGCTGGAAACACCATATATTTT. Its translation: CATGAGNTIYF. The chain joins TRBV6-5 to TRBJ1-3; tentative D call: TRBD1 (6 bases). Trimming took 10 bases from V and 2 from J, leaving 6 bases between them. The V gene's germline CDR1 is MNHEY and CDR2 SVGAGI. The CDR3 length is 11 residues.